The TCR beta chain under discussion was sequenced for a study of blood T cell repertoires in COVID-19. About the research overall: Sites in the United States, Italy and Spain provided acute and convalescent COVID-19 samples.

V was pared by 2 bases and J by 3 bases, with 3 bases of the junction left unmatched. The CDR3 is 13 amino acids. CDR1 is SQVTM and CDR2 is ANQGSEA in the germline V gene. Methods used by the authors: The assay estimated nucleated cells by amplifying reference gene primers. Here immunoSEQ multiplex PCR was the method, and the copy in TCRdb shows in-frame clones only, minus some. V and J calls and clone size are given by that table; D and trimming were obtained from the DNA. The table includes approximately 300,000 clones, roughly nine tenths detected once. This TCR came from a man younger than 30 who had recovered from COVID-19. The chain has TRBV29-1 and TRBJ1-2; 7 nucleotides agree with TRBD1. Sequencing used peripheral blood. As DNA, the CDR3 is TGCAGCGTTGAAAACAGGGGCCACTATGGCTACACCTTC. Its protein is CSVENRGHYGYTF.